Detailed here is one TCR beta chain. This clone is a singleton in its sample. No cognate antigen has been identified for it. Per-base qualities were not stored, and no clone one base away is much larger. The sample originates from a study of blood T cell repertoires in COVID-19 (dated by TCRdb to about 2020). Broadly, across the study: Collaborator samples came from the United States, Italy and Spain and covered acute and convalescent phases of COVID-19. Samples were obtained from the ongoing ImmuneRACE study (first 160 participants) and from 1,200 or so subjects provided by 6 global collaborators. Deeply sampled blood TCRbeta repertoires from subjects exposed to, actively infected with, or recovered from COVID-19 were included in the dataset. The repertoires were released in a freely available public database intended as a resource for research on the immune response to SARS-CoV-2. HLA class I and class II types, where available, came from metadata supplied by the sample provider rather than from assay-based typing. The prospective study material was composed of cDNA or gDNA derived from T cells, B-cell-depleted T cells, or PBMCs. A de-identified subject ID, COVID-19 status, age in years and sex were almost always included in the sample metadata. What the study reported, not specific to this receptor: The quantity of clinical and demographic metadata differed by source and by participant and was supplied without curation.

The immunoSEQ Assay, a bias-controlled multiplex PCR, was used to amplify TCRbeta CDR3 regions from genomic DNA. Per the source publication's procedure: Within the assay, amplification of reference gene primers was used to estimate how many nucleated cells each sample contained. To quantify the absolute abundance of each unique TCRbeta CDR3 rearrangement, sequence reads were collapsed and filtered. For each sample, productive Simpson clonality was calculated as the square root of Simpson's diversity index over productive rearrangements. TCRdb limited this immuneACCESS table to in-frame rearrangements with V and J called. A share of clones is missing; checked studies link under half to unresolved V genes, and the rest is unexplained. The DNA was the basis for D and trimming; V, J and clone size are from that table. The sample includes roughly 240,000 clones, with around four fifths observed a single time. The biggest ten clones account for 3% to 4.5% of the sample.

Participants in the prospective study were enrolled through a virtual design, were aged 18 to 89 years, and lived in about 25 United States geographic areas. In the prospective study, cohorts were assigned on the basis of participant-reported clinical history obtained from a screening survey and a study questionnaire. Exposed participants were defined as having been in contact with someone with a PCR-confirmed or clinician-diagnosed COVID-19 case within 2 weeks of study entry. In the prospective study, mobile phlebotomists collected whole blood, serum and a nasopharyngeal or oropharyngeal swab from each participant. Additional blood draws and questionnaires over an approximately two-month period could optionally be provided by prospective study participants. Before DNA extraction, prospective study blood samples were shipped either frozen or at room temperature. The CDR3 runs 17 amino acids, cysteine and phenylalanine included. Only the CDR3 portion is preserved as DNA: 51 bases, with reading frame beginning at the first base. Reading the germline V gene gives CDR1 MNHNS and CDR2 SASEGT. Germline trimming amounts to 1 base on V and 2 bases on J, with 5 as the count of junction bases outside the gene matches.

The sequencing input was PBMCs or T cells enriched from blood (not recorded which). The chain uses TRBV6-1 and TRBJ1-6, with TRBD1 identical over 7 junction bases. The receptor comes from a woman between 40 and 50 years old who had been exposed to COVID-19. In nucleotide form, the sequence is TGTGCCAGCAGTGAAGAGGTGACAGGGACCTATAATTCACCCCTCCACTTT. It encodes CASSEEVTGTYNSPLHF.